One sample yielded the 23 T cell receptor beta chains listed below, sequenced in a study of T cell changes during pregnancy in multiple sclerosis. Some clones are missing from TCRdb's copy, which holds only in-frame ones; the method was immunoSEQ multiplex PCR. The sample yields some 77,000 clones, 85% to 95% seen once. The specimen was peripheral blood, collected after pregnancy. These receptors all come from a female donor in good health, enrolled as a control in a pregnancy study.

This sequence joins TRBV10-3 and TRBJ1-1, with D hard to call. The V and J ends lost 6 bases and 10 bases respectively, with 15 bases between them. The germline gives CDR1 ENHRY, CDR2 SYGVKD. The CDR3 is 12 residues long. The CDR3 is CAIRTDVQRAFF. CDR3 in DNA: TGTGCCATCAGAACAGACGTCCAACGAGCTTTCTTT.

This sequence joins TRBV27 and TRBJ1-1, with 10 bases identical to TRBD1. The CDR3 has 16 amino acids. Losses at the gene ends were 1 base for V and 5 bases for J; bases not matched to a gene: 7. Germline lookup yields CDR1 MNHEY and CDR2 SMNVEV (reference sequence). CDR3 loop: CASSLLRTGGRTEAFF. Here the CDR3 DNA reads TGTGCCAGCAGTTTATTGAGGACAGGGGGGAGGACTGAAGCTTTCTTT.

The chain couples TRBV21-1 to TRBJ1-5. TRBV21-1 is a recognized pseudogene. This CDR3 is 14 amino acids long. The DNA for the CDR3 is TGTGCCAGCAGCGATCAGCAGGGAGGACAGCCCCAGCATTTT. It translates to CASSDQQGGQPQHF.

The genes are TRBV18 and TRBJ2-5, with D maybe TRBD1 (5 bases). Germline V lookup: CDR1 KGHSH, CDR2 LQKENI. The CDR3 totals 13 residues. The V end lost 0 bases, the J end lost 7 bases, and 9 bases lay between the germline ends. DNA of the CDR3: TGTGCCAGCTCACCACCGGAACAGGCGACCCAGTACTTC. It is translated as CASSPPEQATQYF. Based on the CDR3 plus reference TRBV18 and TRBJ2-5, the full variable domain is NAGVMQNPRHLVRRRGQEARLRCSPMKGHSHVYWYRQLPEEGLKFMVYLQKENIIDESGMPKERFSAEFPKEGPSILRIQQVVRGDSAAYFCASSPPEQATQYFGPGTRLLVL.

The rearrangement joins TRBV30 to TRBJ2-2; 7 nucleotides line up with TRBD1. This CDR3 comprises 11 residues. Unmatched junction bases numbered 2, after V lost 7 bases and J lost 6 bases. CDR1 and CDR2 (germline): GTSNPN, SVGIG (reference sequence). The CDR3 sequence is CAFTGAGELFF. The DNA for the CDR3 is TGTGCCTTCACAGGGGCCGGGGAGCTGTTTTTT.

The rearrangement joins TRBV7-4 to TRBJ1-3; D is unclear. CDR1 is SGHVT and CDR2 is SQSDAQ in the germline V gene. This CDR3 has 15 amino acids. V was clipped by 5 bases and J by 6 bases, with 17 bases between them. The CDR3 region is CASSPGKGTVNTIYF. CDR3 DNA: TGTGCCAGCAGCCCGGGAAAGGGAACTGTAAACACCATATATTTT.

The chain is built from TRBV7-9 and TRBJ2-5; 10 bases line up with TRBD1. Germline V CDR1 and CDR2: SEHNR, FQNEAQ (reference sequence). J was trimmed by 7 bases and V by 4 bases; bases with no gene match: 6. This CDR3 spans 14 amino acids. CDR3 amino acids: CASSSTGGSGTQYF. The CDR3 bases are TGTGCCAGCAGCTCGACAGGGGGCAGTGGGACCCAGTACTTC.

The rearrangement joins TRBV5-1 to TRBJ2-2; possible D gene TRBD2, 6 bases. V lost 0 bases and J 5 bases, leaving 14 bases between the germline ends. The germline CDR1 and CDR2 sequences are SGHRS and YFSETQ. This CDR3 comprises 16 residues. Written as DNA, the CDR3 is TGCGCCAGCAGCTTGGGGGGAACTCTAGCGACCGGGGAGCTGTTTTTT. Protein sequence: CASSLGGTLATGELFF.

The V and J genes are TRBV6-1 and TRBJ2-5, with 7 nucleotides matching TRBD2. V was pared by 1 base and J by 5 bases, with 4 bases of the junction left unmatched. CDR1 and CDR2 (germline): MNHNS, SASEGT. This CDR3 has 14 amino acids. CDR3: CASSEGGGGETQYF. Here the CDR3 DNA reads TGTGCCAGCAGTGAAGGGGGCGGGGGTGAGACCCAGTACTTC.

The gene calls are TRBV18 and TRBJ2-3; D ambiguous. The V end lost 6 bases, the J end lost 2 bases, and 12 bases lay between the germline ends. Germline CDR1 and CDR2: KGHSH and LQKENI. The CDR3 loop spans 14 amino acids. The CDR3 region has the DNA TGTGCCAGCTCGCTGCAGCGATTCACAGATACGCAGTATTTT. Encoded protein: CASSLQRFTDTQYF. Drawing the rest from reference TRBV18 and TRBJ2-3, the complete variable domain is NAGVMQNPRHLVRRRGQEARLRCSPMKGHSHVYWYRQLPEEGLKFMVYLQKENIIDESGMPKERFSAEFPKEGPSILRIQQVVRGDSAAYFCASSLQRFTDTQYFGPGTRLTVL.

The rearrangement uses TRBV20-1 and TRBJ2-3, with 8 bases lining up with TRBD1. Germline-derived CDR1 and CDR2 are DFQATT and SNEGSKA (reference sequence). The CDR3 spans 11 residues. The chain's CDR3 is CSPGGVDTQYF. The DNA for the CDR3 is TGCAGCCCAGGGGGCGTAGATACGCAGTATTTT.

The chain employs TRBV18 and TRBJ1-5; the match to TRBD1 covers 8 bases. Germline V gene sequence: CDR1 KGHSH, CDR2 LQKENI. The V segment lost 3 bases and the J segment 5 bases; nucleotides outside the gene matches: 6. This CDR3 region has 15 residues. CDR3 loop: CASSPGQASHQPQHF. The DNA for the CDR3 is TGTGCCAGCTCACCGGGACAGGCTTCTCATCAGCCCCAGCATTTT.

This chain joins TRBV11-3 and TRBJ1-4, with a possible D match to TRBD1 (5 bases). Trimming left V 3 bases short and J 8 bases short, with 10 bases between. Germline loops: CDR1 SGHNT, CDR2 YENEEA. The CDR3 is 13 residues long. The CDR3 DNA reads TGTGCCAGCAGCTTGACAGTTGGAGAAAAACTGTTTTTT. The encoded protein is CASSLTVGEKLFF.

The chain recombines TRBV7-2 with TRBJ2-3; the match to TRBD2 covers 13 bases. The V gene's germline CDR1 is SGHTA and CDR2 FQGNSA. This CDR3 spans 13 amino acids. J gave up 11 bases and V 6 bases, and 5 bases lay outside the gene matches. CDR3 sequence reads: CASSGTSGAVQYF. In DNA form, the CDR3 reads TGTGCCAGCAGTGGGACTAGCGGGGCTGTGCAGTATTTT.

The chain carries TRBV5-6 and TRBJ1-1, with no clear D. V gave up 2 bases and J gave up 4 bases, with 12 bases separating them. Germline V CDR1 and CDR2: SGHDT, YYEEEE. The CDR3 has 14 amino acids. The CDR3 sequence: CASSFLEESTEAFF. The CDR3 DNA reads TGTGCCAGCAGCTTTCTTGAGGAGAGCACTGAAGCTTTCTTT.

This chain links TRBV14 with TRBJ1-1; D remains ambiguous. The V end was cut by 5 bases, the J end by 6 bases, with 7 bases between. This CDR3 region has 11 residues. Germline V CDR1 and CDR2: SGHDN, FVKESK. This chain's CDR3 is CASSGRAEAFF. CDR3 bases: TGTGCCAGCAGCGGGCGCGCTGAAGCTTTCTTT.

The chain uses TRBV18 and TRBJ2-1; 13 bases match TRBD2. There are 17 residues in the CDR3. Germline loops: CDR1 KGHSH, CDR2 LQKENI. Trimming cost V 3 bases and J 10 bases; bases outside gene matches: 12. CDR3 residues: CASSPGRGLAGSREQFF. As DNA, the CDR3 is TGTGCCAGCTCACCGGGAAGGGGACTAGCGGGGTCCCGGGAGCAGTTCTTC. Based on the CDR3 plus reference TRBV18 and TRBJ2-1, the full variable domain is NAGVMQNPRHLVRRRGQEARLRCSPMKGHSHVYWYRQLPEEGLKFMVYLQKENIIDESGMPKERFSAEFPKEGPSILRIQQVVRGDSAAYFCASSPGRGLAGSREQFFGPGTRLTVL.

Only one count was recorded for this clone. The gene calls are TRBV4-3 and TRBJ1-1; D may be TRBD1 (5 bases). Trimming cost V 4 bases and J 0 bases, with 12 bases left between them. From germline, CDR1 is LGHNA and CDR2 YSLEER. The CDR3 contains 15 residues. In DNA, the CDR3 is TGCGCCAGCAGCCTATCAGACAGACTGAACACTGAAGCTTTCTTT. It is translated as CASSLSDRLNTEAFF.

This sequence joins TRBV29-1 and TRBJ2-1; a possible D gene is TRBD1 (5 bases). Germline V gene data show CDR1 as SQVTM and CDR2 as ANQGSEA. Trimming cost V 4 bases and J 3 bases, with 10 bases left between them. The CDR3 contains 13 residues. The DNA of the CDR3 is TGCAGCGTTGCAGGGTTTCTCTACAATGAGCAGTTCTTC. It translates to CSVAGFLYNEQFF.

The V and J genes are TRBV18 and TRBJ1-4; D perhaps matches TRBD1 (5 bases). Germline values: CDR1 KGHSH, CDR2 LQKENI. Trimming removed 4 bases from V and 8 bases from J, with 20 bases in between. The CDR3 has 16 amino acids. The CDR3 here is CASSQDGPSQGEKLFF. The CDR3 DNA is TGTGCCAGCTCACAGGACGGCCCCTCCCAGGGAGAAAAACTGTTTTTT. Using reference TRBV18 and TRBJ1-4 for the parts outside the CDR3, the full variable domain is NAGVMQNPRHLVRRRGQEARLRCSPMKGHSHVYWYRQLPEEGLKFMVYLQKENIIDESGMPKERFSAEFPKEGPSILRIQQVVRGDSAAYFCASSQDGPSQGEKLFFGSGTQLSVL.

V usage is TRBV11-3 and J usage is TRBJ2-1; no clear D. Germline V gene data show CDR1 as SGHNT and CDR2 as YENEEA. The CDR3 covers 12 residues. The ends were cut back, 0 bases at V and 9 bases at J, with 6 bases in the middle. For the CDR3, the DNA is TGTGCCAGCAGCTTAGATTCGGGTGAGCAGTTCTTC. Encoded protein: CASSLDSGEQFF.

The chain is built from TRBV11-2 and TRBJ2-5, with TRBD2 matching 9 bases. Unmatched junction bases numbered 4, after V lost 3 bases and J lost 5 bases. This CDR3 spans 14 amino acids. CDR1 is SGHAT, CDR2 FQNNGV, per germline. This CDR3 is CASSLGGRVETQYF. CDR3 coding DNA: TGTGCCAGCAGCTTGGGCGGGAGGGTGGAGACCCAGTACTTC. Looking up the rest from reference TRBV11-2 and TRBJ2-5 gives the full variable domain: EAGVAQSPRYKIIEKRQSVAFWCNPISGHATLYWYQQILGQGPKLLIQFQNNGVVDDSQLPKDRFSAERLKGVDSTLKIQPAKLEDSAVYLCASSLGGRVETQYFGPGTRLLVL.

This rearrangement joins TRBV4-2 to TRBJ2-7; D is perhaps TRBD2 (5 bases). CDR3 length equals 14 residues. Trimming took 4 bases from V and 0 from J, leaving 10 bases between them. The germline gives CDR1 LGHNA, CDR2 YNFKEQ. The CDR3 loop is CASSPRDSSYEQYF. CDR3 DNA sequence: TGTGCCAGCAGCCCCCGGGATTCCTCCTACGAGCAGTACTTC.